The rows below give T cell receptor beta chains drawn from one sample of a study of STAT5B mutations in CD4+ large granular lymphocyte leukemia. Libraries were prepared by immunoSEQ multiplex PCR; TCRdb keeps only in-frame clonotypes and omits some of them. The sample holds about 20,000 clones; around 76% are singletons and the top ten take over 0.4%. The source material was CD4+ T cells from blood buffy coats. The receptors derive from a human donor in good health. The CDR3 runs from the conserved cysteine through the conserved F or W. The order of the fields is V gene, clone size, J gene, D gene, CDR3 protein, CDR3 DNA. The D gene is left open where the match is weak. The size of a clone is reported for some rows only, either as once, few or many, or as a class for expanded clones.

v_gene: TRBV30
abundance: medium-sized
j_gene: TRBJ1-5
d_gene: NA
CDR3aa: CAWSGENSNQPQHF
CDR3nt: TGTGCCTGGAGCGGAGAAAATAGCAATCAGCCCCAGCATTTT

v_gene: TRBV12-2
abundance: NA
j_gene: TRBJ2-7
d_gene: NA
CDR3aa: CASRPRGRHEQYF
CDR3nt: TGTGCAAGTCGCCCCCGGGGGAGGCACGAGCAGTACTTC

v_gene: TRBV19
abundance: NA
j_gene: TRBJ1-1
d_gene: NA
CDR3aa: CASRIRTEAFF
CDR3nt: TGTGCCAGTAGGATCCGTACTGAAGCTTTCTTT

v_gene: TRBV5-4
abundance: NA
j_gene: TRBJ2-1
d_gene: NA
CDR3aa: CASTPHAEVGYEQFF
CDR3nt: TGTGCCAGCACCCCCCACGCGGAAGTCGGCTATGAGCAGTTCTTC

v_gene: TRBV29-1
abundance: few
j_gene: TRBJ2-1
d_gene: TRBD1
CDR3aa: CSVEAQAGGNEQFF
CDR3nt: TGCAGCGTTGAAGCCCAGGCAGGGGGAAATGAGCAGTTCTTC

v_gene: TRBV7-2
abundance: NA
j_gene: TRBJ1-5
d_gene: TRBD1
CDR3aa: CASSIKSDRDNQPQHF
CDR3nt: TGTGCCAGCAGCATTAAGTCGGACAGGGACAATCAGCCCCAGCATTTT

v_gene: TRBV5-4
abundance: NA
j_gene: TRBJ2-7
d_gene: TRBD1
CDR3aa: CASSPEMDRSSYEQYF
CDR3nt: TGTGCCAGCAGCCCGGAAATGGACAGGAGCTCCTACGAGCAGTACTTC

v_gene: TRBV18
abundance: NA
j_gene: TRBJ2-7
d_gene: NA
CDR3aa: CASTTARKSYEQYF
CDR3nt: TGTGCCAGCACCACAGCGCGTAAATCCTACGAGCAGTACTTC

v_gene: TRBV19
abundance: NA
j_gene: TRBJ2-1
d_gene: TRBD2
CDR3aa: CASSFLAGGYNEQFF
CDR3nt: TGTGCCAGTAGCTTTTTAGCGGGAGGGTACAATGAGCAGTTCTTC

v_gene: TRBV28
abundance: NA
j_gene: TRBJ2-2
d_gene: NA
CDR3aa: CASSFFTGELFF
CDR3nt: TGTGCCAGCAGTTTCTTCACCGGGGAGCTGTTTTTT

v_gene: TRBV5-8
abundance: NA
j_gene: TRBJ1-1
d_gene: TRBD1
CDR3aa: CASSLRDRADTGGAFF
CDR3nt: TGTGCCAGCAGCCTCCGGGACAGAGCGGATACTGGGGGAGCTTTCTTT

v_gene: TRBV5-4
abundance: NA
j_gene: TRBJ1-6
d_gene: NA
CDR3aa: CASSFGGSNSPLHF
CDR3nt: TGTGCCAGCAGCTTTGGGGGTTCAAATTCACCCCTCCACTTT

v_gene: TRBV2
abundance: NA
j_gene: TRBJ2-5
d_gene: TRBD2
CDR3aa: CASKRTSGAGETQYF
CDR3nt: TGTGCCAGCAAGCGAACTAGCGGGGCGGGAGAGACCCAGTACTTC

v_gene: TRBV28
abundance: NA
j_gene: TRBJ1-1
d_gene: NA
CDR3aa: CASSLFLGLWRSTGMNTEAFF
CDR3nt: TGTGCCAGCAGTTTATTTCTAGGGCTCTGGCGGTCGACAGGCATGAACACTGAAGCTTTCTTT

v_gene: TRBV7-9
abundance: NA
j_gene: TRBJ1-2
d_gene: TRBD1
CDR3aa: CASSRRQGAGGYTF
CDR3nt: TGTGCCAGCAGCCGCAGACAGGGGGCTGGAGGCTACACCTTC

v_gene: TRBV7-2
abundance: NA
j_gene: TRBJ2-1
d_gene: NA
CDR3aa: CASNRRGSFYNEQFF
CDR3nt: TGTGCCAGCAACCGAAGGGGTAGCTTCTACAATGAGCAGTTCTTC

v_gene: TRBV11-2
abundance: NA
j_gene: TRBJ2-7
d_gene: NA
CDR3aa: CASSLNQGDPYEQYF
CDR3nt: TGTGCCAGCAGCTTAAACCAGGGCGACCCCTACGAGCAGTACTTC

v_gene: TRBV19
abundance: NA
j_gene: TRBJ2-2
d_gene: NA
CDR3aa: CASSIAGGTNTGELFF
CDR3nt: TGTGCCAGTAGTATCGCAGGGGGGACGAACACCGGGGAGCTGTTTTTT

v_gene: TRBV28
abundance: NA
j_gene: TRBJ2-5
d_gene: NA
CDR3aa: CATIWGDTQETQYF
CDR3nt: TGTGCCACTATCTGGGGGGACACCCAAGAGACCCAGTACTTC

v_gene: TRBV9
abundance: NA
j_gene: TRBJ1-6
d_gene: NA
CDR3aa: CASSVDQGYSPLHF
CDR3nt: TGTGCCAGCAGCGTAGATCAGGGTTACTCACCCCTCCACTTT

v_gene: TRBV5-1
abundance: NA
j_gene: TRBJ2-3
d_gene: TRBD2
CDR3aa: CASSLEAGGSDTQYF
CDR3nt: TGCGCCAGCAGCTTGGAGGCGGGGGGTTCAGATACGCAGTATTTT

v_gene: TRBV7-2
abundance: NA
j_gene: TRBJ2-3
d_gene: NA
CDR3aa: CASSLFDLRGSGTTQYF
CDR3nt: TGTGCCAGCAGCCTATTCGACCTACGGGGGTCGGGAACTACGCAGTATTTT

v_gene: TRBV5-4
abundance: NA
j_gene: TRBJ2-3
d_gene: NA
CDR3aa: CASSPKAGSTDTQYF
CDR3nt: TGTGCCAGCAGCCCGAAGGCGGGGAGCACAGATACGCAGTATTTT

v_gene: TRBV6-6
abundance: NA
j_gene: TRBJ2-2
d_gene: NA
CDR3aa: CASTSVRQRGTGELFF
CDR3nt: TGTGCCAGCACTTCTGTGAGGCAGAGAGGCACCGGGGAGCTGTTTTTT

v_gene: TRBV19
abundance: NA
j_gene: TRBJ1-4
d_gene: NA
CDR3aa: CASSHRNPGTLLGKLFF
CDR3nt: TGTGCCAGTAGTCACCGAAACCCCGGGACCCTTCTGGGGAAACTGTTTTTT

v_gene: TRBV4-1
abundance: NA
j_gene: TRBJ1-1
d_gene: NA
CDR3aa: CASRLDSNTEAFF
CDR3nt: TGCGCCAGCAGACTGGACAGTAACACTGAAGCTTTCTTT

v_gene: TRBV19
abundance: few
j_gene: TRBJ1-2
d_gene: NA
CDR3aa: CASSTPVPYYGYTF
CDR3nt: TGTGCCAGTAGTACCCCCGTGCCTTACTATGGCTACACCTTC

v_gene: TRBV27
abundance: NA
j_gene: TRBJ1-6
d_gene: NA
CDR3aa: CASSFLTYNSPLHF
CDR3nt: TGTGCCAGCAGTTTTCTAACCTATAATTCACCCCTCCACTTT

v_gene: TRBV5-4
abundance: NA
j_gene: TRBJ1-2
d_gene: NA
CDR3aa: CASSLFGSAAYGYTF
CDR3nt: TGTGCCAGCAGCTTGTTTGGCAGCGCCGCCTATGGCTACACCTTC

v_gene: TRBV6-6
abundance: NA
j_gene: TRBJ1-1
d_gene: NA
CDR3aa: CASLISGYTEAFF
CDR3nt: TGTGCCAGCCTAATCTCGGGTTACACTGAAGCTTTCTTT

v_gene: TRBV25-1
abundance: NA
j_gene: TRBJ2-1
d_gene: NA
CDR3aa: CASSGRSGLNYNEQFF
CDR3nt: TGTGCCAGCAGTGGTCGATCTGGACTAAACTACAATGAGCAGTTCTTC

v_gene: TRBV28
abundance: NA
j_gene: TRBJ1-5
d_gene: NA
CDR3aa: CASSSPDRFIGPQHF
CDR3nt: TGTGCCAGCAGTTCCCCTGACAGGTTTATCGGGCCCCAGCATTTT

v_gene: TRBV10-3
abundance: few
j_gene: TRBJ1-1
d_gene: TRBD1
CDR3aa: CAIRSLRTGGTEAFF
CDR3nt: TGTGCCATCAGATCATTGCGGACAGGGGGCACTGAAGCTTTCTTT

v_gene: TRBV19
abundance: few
j_gene: TRBJ1-5
d_gene: NA
CDR3aa: CASVKDSSGPQHF
CDR3nt: TGTGCCAGTGTCAAGGATTCATCGGGCCCCCAGCATTTT

v_gene: TRBV7-3
abundance: NA
j_gene: TRBJ2-7
d_gene: NA
CDR3aa: CASSPSAGSYEQYF
CDR3nt: TGTGCCAGCAGCCCGTCCGCAGGCTCCTACGAGCAGTACTTC

v_gene: TRBV27
abundance: NA
j_gene: TRBJ2-6
d_gene: TRBD1
CDR3aa: CASGWTGAGANVLTF
CDR3nt: TGTGCCAGCGGATGGACAGGGGCTGGGGCCAACGTCCTGACTTTC

v_gene: TRBV15
abundance: NA
j_gene: TRBJ1-6
d_gene: NA
CDR3aa: CATSRGLYSPLHF
CDR3nt: TGTGCCACCAGCAGAGGGTTATATTCACCCCTCCACTTT

v_gene: TRBV7-2
abundance: NA
j_gene: TRBJ2-1
d_gene: TRBD2
CDR3aa: CASSLGTSGRGYNEQFF
CDR3nt: TGTGCCAGCAGCCTCGGGACTAGCGGGAGAGGCTACAATGAGCAGTTCTTC

v_gene: TRBV19
abundance: NA
j_gene: TRBJ1-2
d_gene: NA
CDR3aa: CATRKGGASGYTF
CDR3nt: TGTGCCACTCGAAAGGGGGGTGCCTCGGGCTACACCTTC

v_gene: TRBV7-9
abundance: NA
j_gene: TRBJ1-5
d_gene: TRBD1
CDR3aa: CASSLGAGGASNQPQHF
CDR3nt: TGTGCCAGCAGCTTAGGGGCAGGGGGGGCGTCCAATCAGCCCCAGCATTTT

v_gene: TRBV11-3
abundance: NA
j_gene: TRBJ2-3
d_gene: TRBD2
CDR3aa: CASSGGGMGTDTQYF
CDR3nt: TGTGCCAGCTCCGGCGGGGGTATGGGTACAGATACGCAGTATTTT

v_gene: TRBV28
abundance: NA
j_gene: TRBJ1-2
d_gene: TRBD1
CDR3aa: CASSSLFSTGEGNYGYTF
CDR3nt: TGTGCCAGCAGTTCCCTATTTTCGACAGGGGAAGGGAACTATGGCTACACCTTC

v_gene: TRBV5-1
abundance: NA
j_gene: TRBJ2-1
d_gene: NA
CDR3aa: CASSLLQSSYNEQFF
CDR3nt: TGCGCCAGCAGCTTGCTACAGAGCTCCTACAATGAGCAGTTCTTC

v_gene: TRBV4-3
abundance: NA
j_gene: TRBJ2-1
d_gene: TRBD2
CDR3aa: CASSQVGTSGADNEQFF
CDR3nt: TGCGCCAGCAGCCAAGTAGGGACTAGCGGGGCGGACAATGAGCAGTTCTTC

v_gene: TRBV6-6
abundance: once
j_gene: TRBJ1-2
d_gene: NA
CDR3aa: CASNQGRRYGYTF
CDR3nt: TGTGCCAGCAACCAGGGCAGACGCTATGGCTACACCTTC

v_gene: TRBV19
abundance: NA
j_gene: TRBJ2-1
d_gene: NA
CDR3aa: CASSIWQEEQFF
CDR3nt: TGTGCCAGTAGTATTTGGCAGGAGGAACAGTTCTTC

v_gene: TRBV20-1
abundance: few
j_gene: TRBJ1-1
d_gene: NA
CDR3aa: CSAREGTEAFF
CDR3nt: TGCAGTGCTAGAGAGGGAACTGAAGCTTTCTTT

v_gene: TRBV19
abundance: NA
j_gene: TRBJ1-2
d_gene: TRBD1
CDR3aa: CASRDRGKNYGYTF
CDR3nt: TGTGCCAGTAGAGACAGGGGAAAGAACTATGGCTACACCTTC

v_gene: TRBV28
abundance: NA
j_gene: TRBJ2-7
d_gene: TRBD2
CDR3aa: CASTVIKGLAGAEQYF
CDR3nt: TGTGCCAGTACCGTTATCAAGGGACTAGCGGGAGCCGAGCAGTACTTC

v_gene: TRBV7-2
abundance: NA
j_gene: TRBJ2-3
d_gene: TRBD1
CDR3aa: CASSPDRVFPDTQYF
CDR3nt: TGTGCCAGCAGCCCGGACAGGGTTTTCCCAGATACGCAGTATTTT

v_gene: TRBV7-2
abundance: few
j_gene: TRBJ2-2
d_gene: NA
CDR3aa: CASSLGSSGELFF
CDR3nt: TGTGCCAGCAGCTTAGGTTCCTCCGGGGAGCTGTTTTTT

v_gene: TRBV28
abundance: NA
j_gene: TRBJ2-5
d_gene: TRBD2
CDR3aa: CASSRAIAGATETQYF
CDR3nt: TGTGCCAGCAGCCGAGCTATAGCGGGAGCGACGGAGACCCAGTACTTC

v_gene: TRBV19
abundance: NA
j_gene: TRBJ2-2
d_gene: NA
CDR3aa: CASSSIGQNTGELFF
CDR3nt: TGTGCCAGTAGTTCTATCGGTCAGAACACCGGGGAGCTGTTTTTT

v_gene: TRBV27
abundance: NA
j_gene: TRBJ2-1
d_gene: TRBD2
CDR3aa: CASSQLAGGPGEQFF
CDR3nt: TGTGCCAGCAGTCAACTAGCGGGGGGGCCCGGGGAGCAGTTCTTC

v_gene: TRBV15
abundance: NA
j_gene: TRBJ2-5
d_gene: TRBD1
CDR3aa: CATSPHRGSETQYF
CDR3nt: TGTGCCACCAGCCCTCACAGGGGTTCGGAGACCCAGTACTTC

v_gene: TRBV6-6
abundance: few
j_gene: TRBJ2-2
d_gene: TRBD2
CDR3aa: CASKPTSGDTGELFF
CDR3nt: TGTGCCAGCAAGCCGACTAGCGGGGACACCGGGGAGCTGTTTTTT

v_gene: TRBV6-6
abundance: NA
j_gene: TRBJ2-7
d_gene: TRBD1
CDR3aa: CASRRQGSYEQYF
CDR3nt: TGTGCCAGCAGGAGACAGGGGTCCTACGAGCAGTACTTC